This T cell receptor beta chain was sequenced in a study of blood T cell repertoires in COVID-19. The overall study: From the United States, Italy and Spain came samples of acute and convalescent COVID-19. T cells, B-cell-depleted T cells, or PBMCs supplied cDNA or gDNA.

Per germline, CDR1 SGHRS and CDR2 YFSETQ. V was pared by 0 bases and J by 6 bases, with 7 bases between. The CDR3 covers 13 residues. Original analysis: Cell counts per sample came from amplifying reference gene primers. TCRdb keeps only in-frame clones here, not all; method: immunoSEQ multiplex PCR. That table gives V, J and clone size, and the DNA gave D and trimming. The sample comprises roughly 60,000 clones, 88% of which are singletons, and under 4.5% rests with the top ten. The source material was peripheral blood. This sequence originates from a human donor in a cohort sampled during active COVID-19. The rearrangement joins TRBV5-1 to TRBJ1-5; no reliable D call. DNA for the CDR3: TGCGCCAGCAGCTTGGGAGGTGGTCAGCCCCAGCATTTT. Protein sequence: CASSLGGGQPQHF.